This T cell receptor (beta chain) was identified during a study of blood T cell repertoires in COVID-19. The CDR3 runs 12 residues. The germline CDR1 and CDR2 sequences are MNHEY and SVGAGI. Trimming left V 8 bases short and J 6 bases short, with 11 bases between. Sequenced by immunoSEQ multiplex PCR; TCRdb stores in-frame clones only, minus some. The repertoire has about 260,000 clones, about 87% of them found once; the top ten carry less than 0.9%. The chain couples TRBV6-5 to TRBJ1-5; D not certain. The sample consisted of PBMCs or T cells enriched from blood (not recorded which). The receptor comes from a man over 45 who had been exposed to COVID-19. CDR3 sequence: CASLEVGQPQHF. The DNA for the CDR3 is TGTGCCAGCCTTGAGGTGGGTCAGCCCCAGCATTTT.